The 25 T cell receptor beta chains reported below all come from one sample, sequenced in a study of blood T cells in healthy people across ages (dated by TCRdb to the mid-2010s). The library relied on 5' RACE. Sequenced on an Illumina HiSeq 2500. The second PCR ran for roughly 7 to 11 cycles and used a J-beta primer mix along with a sample-barcoded 5' primer. TCRdb reworked the public reads: Q25 trimming with fastp, MiXCR clone assembly, productive beta chains retained. Rows are unified per CDR3 protein, each entry keeping the most common DNA and genes. This sample has 650,000 to 1,000,000 distinct CDR3 sequences in its table, and roughly 34% of those were observed once. Together, the top ten hold roughly 13% of the sample. Sequences were obtained from blood. These receptor sequences come from a man between 18 and 35 years old in good health.

CDR3 sequence: CASIKDRGLGTEAFF. The DNA of the CDR3 is TGTGCCAGCATCAAGGACAGGGGTTTAGGCACTGAAGCTTTCTTT. The chain recombines TRBV7-9 with TRBJ1-1, with 9 bases fitting TRBD1. The germline gives CDR1 SEHNR, CDR2 FQNEAQ (reference sequence). V was clipped by 7 bases and J by 4 bases; unmatched bases: 10. This CDR3 has 15 residues.

In the case of this clonotype: With a much larger clone just one base away, this may be a read error. The chain uses TRBV12-3 or TRBV12-4 and TRBJ1-2; possible D gene TRBD1, 5 bases. The CDR3 runs to 15 residues. The CDR3 DNA is TGTGCCGGCAGCCTTGGGGGGGTACCGTTCTATGGCTACACCTTC. Amino acid sequence: CAGSLGGVPFYGYTF.

This clonotype was found a few times. The chain combines TRBV5-1 with TRBJ1-1; 9 nucleotides line up with TRBD1. The V gene's germline CDR1 is SGHRS and CDR2 YFSETQ. CDR3 size: 14 residues. V was clipped by 4 bases and J by 7 bases; unmatched bases: 8. This chain's CDR3 is CASSDTGGVNEAFF. The CDR3, as DNA: TGCGCCAGCAGCGATACAGGGGGCGTGAATGAAGCTTTCTTT.

On this clonotype itself: One junction end disagrees with the germline gene, perhaps due to a read error. V gene TRBV7-7 combines with J gene TRBJ2-3, with D maybe TRBD1 (6 bases). CDR3 length: 13 residues. Germline lookup yields CDR1 SSHAT and CDR2 FNYEAQ (reference sequence). Written as DNA, the CDR3 is TGTGCTAGCAGTGTAGCCCAGGGGGATACGCAGTATTTT. Encoded protein: CASSVAQGDTQYF.

The CDR3: CASSQGTQGSGNTIYF. DNA of the CDR3: TGCGCCAGCAGCCAGGGAACCCAGGGCTCTGGAAACACCATATATTTT. The genes are TRBV4-3 and TRBJ1-3; D perhaps matches TRBD1 (5 bases). Looked up from germline, CDR1 is LGHNA and CDR2 is YSLEER. V was cut by 3 bases and J by 0 bases, with 12 bases left in between. The CDR3 is 16 residues long.

This clonotype was counted ten times or more. The rearrangement joins TRBV12-3 or TRBV12-4 to TRBJ2-5; 7 bases match TRBD2. The V gene end was trimmed by 6 bases and the J gene end by 2 bases; junction bases not matched to a gene: 6. The CDR3 contains 14 residues. The CDR3 bases are TGTGCCAGCAGCTTGGGAGGGGAACAAGAGACCCAGTACTTC. This sequence encodes CASSLGGEQETQYF.

The V call is TRBV6-2 or TRBV6-3, the J call TRBJ1-2, with a possible D match to TRBD1 (5 bases). CDR3 length: 14 amino acids. Deletions cut 6 bases from V and 7 bases from J, with 18 bases between. Per the germline V gene, CDR1 is MNHEY and CDR2 is SVGEGT. CDR3 loop: CASRQDGAAGGYTF. The CDR3 bases are TGTGCCAGCAGACAGGACGGAGCAGCCGGTGGCTACACCTTC.

This clonotype came up a few times. This chain links TRBV9 with TRBJ2-1, with 11 bases identical to TRBD1. CDR3 length: 17 amino acids. With V trimmed by 2 bases and J by 2 bases, 6 bases remained unmatched. From germline, CDR1 is SGDLS and CDR2 YYNGEE. The DNA of the CDR3 is TGTGCCAGCAGCGTCTCGGGACAGGGGGGGGCCTACAATGAGCAGTTCTTC. Its translation is CASSVSGQGGAYNEQFF.

This clonotype was counted only a few times. The genes are TRBV7-3 and TRBJ2-7, with 8 positions matching TRBD2. The V segment lost 5 bases and the J segment 3 bases; nucleotides outside the gene matches: 3. The CDR3 has 13 amino acids. Germline loops: CDR1 SGHTA, CDR2 FQGTGA. CDR3 protein: CASSPAGGYEQYF. The DNA for the CDR3 is TGTGCCAGCAGCCCCGCGGGAGGCTACGAGCAGTACTTC.

A remark on this clonotype: A read error may produce the germline difference seen at one junction end. The chain employs TRBV27 and TRBJ1-2, with D perhaps matching TRBD1 (5 bases). From germline, CDR1 is MNHEY and CDR2 SMNVEV (reference sequence). CDR3 length equals 13 residues. CDR3 nucleotide sequence: TGTGCCGGCAGCCTCCGGGACGGCTATGGCTACACCTTC. It is translated as CAGSLRDGYGYTF.

The V and J genes are TRBV7-9 and TRBJ2-1; D remains unclear. The ends were cut back, 1 base at V and 8 bases at J, with 6 bases in the middle. Germline V gene lookup returns CDR1 SEHNR and CDR2 FQNEAQ (reference sequence). This CDR3 region has 12 residues. CDR3 residues: CASSLVQYEQFF. The CDR3 DNA reads TGTGCCAGCAGCTTAGTACAATATGAGCAGTTCTTC.

J is TRBJ2-1 and V is TRBV20-1; the match to TRBD2 covers 8 bases. The CDR3 contains 14 residues. Germline lookup yields CDR1 DFQATT and CDR2 SNEGSKA (reference sequence). The J segment lost 13 bases and the V segment lost 0 bases, leaving 11 bases of the junction unmatched. The CDR3 region is CSAREPGLEETQFF. DNA for the CDR3: TGCAGTGCTAGAGAACCGGGACTAGAAGAGACCCAGTTCTTC.

The V gene is TRBV6-2 or TRBV6-3, the J gene TRBJ2-5, with 7 bases identical to TRBD1. This CDR3 has 16 amino acids. V lost 8 bases to trimming and J lost 1 base; unmatched junction nucleotides: 13. Germline CDR1 MNHEY, CDR2 SVGEGT. The CDR3 DNA follows: TGTGCCAGCGCTCCGGACAGGCGGATACTCCAAGAGACCCAGTACTTC. Protein product: CASAPDRRILQETQYF.

This clonotype has a handful of counts. V usage is TRBV7-9 and J usage is TRBJ2-5; D possibly corresponds to TRBD1 (5 bases). The germline CDR1 and CDR2 sequences are SEHNR and FQNEAQ (reference sequence). Deletions cut 2 bases from V and 1 base from J, with 11 bases between. The length of the CDR3 is 15 residues. CDR3 amino acids: CASSLSQGLQETQYF. The CDR3 DNA reads as TGTGCCAGCAGCTTATCGCAGGGCCTCCAAGAGACCCAGTACTTC.

J is TRBJ2-3 and V is TRBV4-3; no firm D call. The V gene lost 0 bases and the J gene lost 6 bases, with 13 bases spanning the gap. The CDR3 extends over 15 amino acids. Germline V gene lookup returns CDR1 LGHNA and CDR2 YSLEER. This CDR3 reads CASSQDPARIDTQYF. The CDR3 coding sequence is TGCGCCAGCAGCCAAGATCCCGCGCGGATTGATACGCAGTATTTT.

The genes are TRBV29-1 and TRBJ2-2; D might be TRBD1 (6 bases). This CDR3 is built from 15 residues. Germline CDR1 and CDR2: SQVTM and ANQGSEA. V lost 4 bases, J lost 0 bases, and 12 bases lay in between. The CDR3 loop is CSVVDGQTNTGELFF. In DNA, the CDR3 is TGCAGCGTTGTTGACGGACAGACGAACACCGGGGAGCTGTTTTTT.

This clonotype was counted between two and nine times. The CDR3 nucleotides read TGTGCCAGCAGCCAGGACCCCTATGAGCAGTTCTTC. Its translation: CASSQDPYEQFF. The chain uses TRBV7-8 and TRBJ2-1, with unresolved D. This CDR3 is built from 12 residues. Trimming removed 5 bases at V and 8 bases at J, with 10 bases between. From germline, CDR1 is SGHVS and CDR2 FQNEAQ. The full variable domain, completed using reference TRBV7-8 and TRBJ2-1, is GAGVSQSPRYKVAKRGQDVALRCDPISGHVSLFWYQQALGQGPEFLTYFQNEAQLDKSGLPSDRFFAERPEGSVSTLKIQRTQQEDSAVYLCASSQDPYEQFFGPGTRLTVL.

A few counts support this clonotype. V and J are TRBV6-6 and TRBJ1-2; D unclear. The CDR3 runs to 13 residues. The ends were cut back, 2 bases at V and 3 bases at J, with 7 bases in the middle. The V gene's germline CDR1 is MNHNY and CDR2 SVGAGI (reference sequence). The DNA for the CDR3 is TGTGCCAGCAGTTACGAGAGACACTATGGCTACACCTTC. Translating it yields CASSYERHYGYTF.

This clonotype showed up many times. The gene calls are TRBV7-8 and TRBJ2-7; 10 nucleotides agree with TRBD1. This CDR3 contains 15 residues. Germline CDR1 is SGHVS and CDR2 is FQNEAQ. Unmatched junction bases numbered 8, after V lost 5 bases and J lost 4 bases. This chain's CDR3 is CASSTRQGASYEQYF. CDR3 nucleotide sequence: TGTGCCAGCAGCACGCGACAGGGGGCTTCGTACGAGCAGTACTTC. The whole variable domain, filled in from reference TRBV7-8 and TRBJ2-7, reads GAGVSQSPRYKVAKRGQDVALRCDPISGHVSLFWYQQALGQGPEFLTYFQNEAQLDKSGLPSDRFFAERPEGSVSTLKIQRTQQEDSAVYLCASSTRQGASYEQYFGPGTRLTVT.

The chain links TRBV20-1 to TRBJ2-3; TRBD2 matches at 13 bases. The CDR3 spans 15 residues. V lost 6 bases and J lost 2; bases outside the gene matches: 5. The V gene's germline CDR1 is DFQATT and CDR2 SNEGSKA (reference sequence). In nucleotides, the CDR3 is TGCAGTGCCCCGACTAGCGGGGGGAACACAGATACGCAGTATTTT. Its protein is CSAPTSGGNTDTQYF.

The chain couples TRBV6-6 to TRBJ2-5; D might be TRBD2 (5 bases). The CDR3 covers 17 residues. Per germline, CDR1 MNHNY and CDR2 SVGAGI (reference sequence). Deletions cut 0 bases from V and 3 bases from J, with 17 bases between. CDR3 coding DNA: TGTGCCAGCAGTTACTCTTCGTCTGCTAGCATTAAAGAGACCCAGTACTTC. Translation: CASSYSSSASIKETQYF.

As to this clonotype: A read error may explain this, as a much larger clone is one base away. The V gene is TRBV7-6, the J gene TRBJ2-7; weak D call: TRBD2 (5 bases). Trimming took 5 bases from V and 7 from J, leaving 24 bases between them. CDR1 SGHVS and CDR2 FNYEAQ come from the germline V gene. The CDR3 runs 16 residues. In nucleotides, the CDR3 is TGTGCCAGCAGCCCATATCGGTCCCCCGGAGGCAATGAGCAGTACTTC. Translating it yields CASSPYRSPGGNEQYF.

The chain is built from TRBV5-6 and TRBJ2-3; tentatively, D is TRBD1 (6 bases). The CDR3 length is 16 residues. V lost 4 bases to trimming and J lost 5 bases, with 20 bases between them. Germline assignment: CDR1 SGHDT and CDR2 YYEEEE. The CDR3 protein is CASSRGISGVIDTQYF. CDR3 in DNA: TGTGCCAGCAGCAGAGGGATTTCAGGGGTGATAGATACGCAGTATTTT.

This clonotype has only a few counts. The chain links TRBV7-3 to TRBJ2-2; D might be TRBD1 (6 bases). Trimming shortened V by 5 bases and J by 2 bases, and 12 bases separated the two germline ends. The CDR3 is made up of 15 amino acids. Germline V gene lookup returns CDR1 SGHTA and CDR2 FQGTGA. CDR3 protein: CASSPRTVNTGELFF. CDR3 bases: TGTGCCAGCAGCCCTCGGACAGTCAACACCGGGGAGCTGTTTTTT.

This clonotype was seen at least ten times. The chain links TRBV11-1 to TRBJ1-2, with D maybe TRBD1 (6 bases). CDR1 and CDR2 from the germline V gene are SGHAT and FQDESV (reference sequence). This CDR3 has 18 residues. Between the trimmed V and J ends, which lost 4 bases and 3 bases, there was a span of 24 bases. Written as DNA, the CDR3 is TGTGCCAGCAGCTCCCGACTATCGACGAACAGGGCCCACTATGGCTACACCTTC. This encodes CASSSRLSTNRAHYGYTF.